The entry below gives a single T cell receptor (beta chain) sequence along with its context. The target antigen is unknown. This CDR3 comprises 14 residues. Trimming took 0 bases from V and 4 from J; bases not matched to a gene: 1. Germline V gene lookup returns CDR1 SGDLS and CDR2 YYNGEE. The protocol was immunoSEQ multiplex PCR, while the TCRdb copy is restricted to in-frame clones and leaves out a portion. Of some 75,000 clones listed, roughly nine tenths are singletons. The sample is drawn from a study of identifying expanded T cells in peripheral blood. Study conclusions and caveats: Roughly two-week clone count variance significantly increased as total template count grew. Technical replicates showed around 1.1 changed clones; two weeks roughly 16; four weeks 19.

Healthy donors had no documented immune events, such as infections, while sampled. The sequenced material came from blood. This clonotype was sampled from a person aged 18 to 70 in good health. The chain links TRBV9 to TRBJ2-7; TRBD2 agrees at 10 bases. CDR3 sequence (DNA): TGTGCCAGCAGCGTAGGACTAGCGGGTTACGAGCAGTACTTC. Translation gives CASSVGLAGYEQYF.